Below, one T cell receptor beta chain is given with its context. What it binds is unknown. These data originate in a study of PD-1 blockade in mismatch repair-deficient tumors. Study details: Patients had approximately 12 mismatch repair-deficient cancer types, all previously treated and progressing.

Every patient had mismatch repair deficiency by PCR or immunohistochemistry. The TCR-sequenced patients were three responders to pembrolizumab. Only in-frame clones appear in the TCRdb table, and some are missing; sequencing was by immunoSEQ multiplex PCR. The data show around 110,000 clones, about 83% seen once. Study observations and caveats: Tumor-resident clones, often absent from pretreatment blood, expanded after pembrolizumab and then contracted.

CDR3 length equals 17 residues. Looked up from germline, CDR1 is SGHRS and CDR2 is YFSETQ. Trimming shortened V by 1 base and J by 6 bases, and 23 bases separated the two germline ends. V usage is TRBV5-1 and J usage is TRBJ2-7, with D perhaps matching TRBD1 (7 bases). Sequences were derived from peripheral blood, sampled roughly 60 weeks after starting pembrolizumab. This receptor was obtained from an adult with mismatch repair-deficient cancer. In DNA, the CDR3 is TGCGCCAGCAGCTTGAGAGTGCTGGGGCAGGGGGGTACCGAGCAGTACTTC. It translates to CASSLRVLGQGGTEQYF. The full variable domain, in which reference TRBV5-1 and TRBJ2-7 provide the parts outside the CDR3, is KAGVTQTPRYLIKTRGQQVTLSCSPISGHRSVSWYQQTPGQGLQFLFEYFSETQRNKGNFPGRFSGRQFSNSRSEMNVSTLELGDSALYLCASSLRVLGQGGTEQYFGPGTRLTVT.